This section outlines one T cell receptor beta chain sequence together with its context. Which antigen it targets is not known. Base quality data are lacking; no much larger clone is found one base away. Including the terminal cysteine and phenylalanine, the CDR3 comprises 15 residues. Only the CDR3 DNA is retained, 45 bases long and in frame from the first base. The germline V gene supplies CDR1 SGHRS and CDR2 YFSETQ. Here V drops 4 bases and J drops 10 bases, and the junction holds 10 bases not matched to any gene. This sample was taken from a study of cytomegalovirus exposure and HLA in healthy donors listed by TCRdb under 2017. Background on the whole study: According to an earlier analysis of several hundred of the donors, 150 million to 200 million T cells yielded over 100 million unique TCR beta sequences and around 280 Gb of sequence data. About 280 gigabases of sequencing data and roughly 81 million unique TCR sequences made up an early release that covered over 550 HLA-typed donors. Of the 398 genotyped donors, 65% to 90% fell in the genetic ancestry cluster associated with self-reported Caucasian donors. The aim of the study was to test whether cataloging public T cell receptors could identify signatures of past pathogen exposure. The study profiled the T cell repertoires of fewer than 850 subjects by immunosequencing and related them to cytomegalovirus serostatus. Along with the approximately 650-subject first cohort, a separate validation cohort of 120 different subjects was used. To predict cytomegalovirus infection status, the study combined high-throughput TCR immunosequencing, statistical association of individual TCRs with disease status, and machine learning. To study patterns of TCR occurrence, a later analysis re-analyzed previously published TCR beta repertoires from several hundred donors and added high-resolution HLA genotyping. In the later analysis, no new phenotypic data were used to find candidate immune exposures; instead, reliance was placed on TCR beta sequences and their occurrence across donors. In an earlier analysis of about 590 of the donors, high-throughput TCR beta sequencing was used to judge whether each TCR beta V gene segment behaved as functional or pseudogenic. Donor age, sex, ethnicity and CMV serostatus were collected together with the repertoire data. In a later genetic analysis, genome-wide SNP genotypes for about three fifths of the roughly 670 donors were used, and that subset was treated as a discovery cohort. Every repertoire in the discovery cohort had been generated on one and the same sequencing platform. Both class I and class II loci were covered by HLA typing, at four-digit resolution. Typing coverage varied by locus: roughly 620-630 donors for A, B, C, DRB1 and DQB1; some 520 for DQA1; about 600 for DPA1; approximately 450 for DPB1. A few DR-DQ haplotypes were treated as single units for association and clustering because of strong linkage in the cohort. Across under 500 genotyped donors of the cohort, an average of about 240,000 unique TCR beta nucleotide sequences per donor were sequenced, and 15% to 20% of those sequences were non-productive. What the work shows at the level of the full study, not this receptor alone: In a later analysis, most CMV-associated TCR beta chains were found to appear HLA-restricted, with HLA associations seemingly driven largely by CMV exposure. Because counts were too low, roughly 16 rarely observed V segments, including chromosome 9 orphons, were excluded from the earlier analysis of under 650 of the donors. While some public TCRs were present in many individuals, most TCR sequences turned up only very rarely across donors. In both the original and validation cohorts, the classifier was reported to diagnose cytomegalovirus status with high specificity and sensitivity. Several of the top co-occurrence clusters appeared to be linked to parvovirus B19, influenza, CMV and Epstein-Barr virus, according to a later analysis. In a later analysis, HLA-associated TCR beta chains showed more clonal expansion and lower generation probabilities than non-associated chains that were equally common. A few of the identified cytomegalovirus-associated TCR beta chains were confirmed in vitro to be specific for cytomegalovirus antigens. The only immune exposure information available for the cohort was CMV serostatus. Because HLA typing was unavailable for some donors at each locus, only the typed subset was used in association tests. Specific HLA alleles were associated with 15,000 to 20,000 TCR beta sequences at a false discovery rate of 0.05 in a later analysis. Compared with the approximately 670-donor mean, donors in an Asian-associated ancestry cluster had fewer N-insertions in productive TCRs, according to a later genetic analysis. The authors suggested that the approach could potentially be extended to other disease states and immunological phenotypes. The study gave a list of 150 to 200 TCR beta chains associated with cytomegalovirus. Broadly in line with IMGT annotations, most TCR beta V segments showed up in productive rearrangements about 87% or about 30% of the time in an earlier analysis of 587 of the donors. A further reported finding was that TCR beta sequences accurately predicted the HLA-A and HLA-B alleles for most subjects in the first cohort. Because the 87-base-pair reads could not distinguish some IMGT-functional V segments, including TRBV6-2 and TRBV6-3, those segments were excluded. A cluster of highly shared sequence variants was judged likely to be a technical artifact of the sequencing pipeline. This cohort had only TCR beta chains sequenced, and the lack of alpha or paired-chain data limited which features could be detected. When HLA alleles, especially DR and DQ, strongly co-occurred, attributing TCR associations to individual alleles was difficult. A later analysis found that TCR association rates varied across HLA loci, with DRB1 alleles showing the most associated TCRs and HLA-C alleles the fewest. Linkage disequilibrium might explain the correlated functional status among segregating V segments, but an unknown experimental factor could not be excluded. Roughly uniform sequencing depth across donors was assumed in presence/absence analyses, although this assumption may not hold. In a later genetic analysis, a missense DCLRE1C variant was associated with V-gene and J-gene trimming of TCR beta chains, and the association was replicated in an independent cohort.

The library came from the immunoSEQ multiplex PCR assay. For the multiplex PCR, a mixture combining 60 forward primers for TCR Vbeta segments and 13 reverse primers for TCR Jbeta segments was used. The CDR3 region of rearranged TCR beta genes was amplified from genomic DNA with a multiplex PCR assay. On the Illumina HiSeq System, the amplified TCR beta libraries were sequenced as 87-base-pair reads. On the authors' methods: A later analysis tallied 75 million to 95 million unique TCR beta chains across the approximately 670 repertoires, and approximately 12 million of those chains were shared by two or more donors. Raw reads were error-corrected and collapsed into unique sequences by a nearest-neighbor algorithm in which closely related sequences were merged to remove PCR and sequencing errors. CDR3 sequences were aligned to IMGT reference sequences to assign V, D and J gene segments. For a sequence to be retained, at least a six-nucleotide match to both a V gene segment and a J gene segment was required. Rearrangements were called productive when the CDR3 lacked stop codons and stayed in frame with V and J; all others were non-productive. CDR3 was defined according to IMGT convention as the region running from the second conserved V-encoded cysteine to the conserved J-encoded phenylalanine. The earlier analysis of a few hundred of the donors excluded any sequence lacking an unambiguous match to a single V gene segment. An earlier analysis of some 500 of the donors classified V segments as functional when productive rearrangements were above 56.7% and as segregating when the standard deviation between donors was above 5%. A statistical classification framework was developed to diagnose cytomegalovirus status using the catalog of TCR beta chain sequences. A later analysis assigned V and J genes by comparing TCR nucleotide sequences with IMGT/GENE-DB human TR gene sequences. The TCRdist pipeline was used in a later analysis to assign CDR3 sequences and most-parsimonious VDJ recombination scenarios. A later analysis defined each TCR beta chain by its CDR3 amino acid sequence plus V-gene family, and excluded reads lacking a unique V-gene family. A later analysis removed 450 to 600 highly shared, low-generation-probability nucleotide sequences to deal with suspected cross-contamination and a sequencing artifact. In a later analysis, a clonal expansion index for each public chain was calculated from normalized within-repertoire ranks of inferred template counts. In a later analysis, generation probabilities were computed with a VDJ recombination model fitted to out-of-frame rearrangements, and the resulting probabilities were checked against IGoR. In a later analysis, TCR-TCR, TCR-HLA and TCR-CMV co-occurrence was scored with hypergeometric tests, and a repertoire-size bias correction was applied to TCR pairs. To estimate false discovery rates, a later analysis permuted the HLA or CMV assignments 20 times. In a later analysis, co-occurring TCRs were grouped using DBSCAN, with TCRdist sequence similarity added in when clustering inside HLA-allele-positive subsets. Repertoires with fewer than 30,000 or more than 120,000 public chains were left out of co-occurrence clustering, as were roughly five repertoires with anomalous nucleotide sharing. In its TCRdb copy, this immuneACCESS table keeps in-frame sequences only and misses some clones. Where compared with another copy, unresolved V genes explain less than half of these, and the others have no known cause. The D gene and trimming were derived from the DNA, and the V and J assignments and clone size from that table. The sample table shows roughly 130,000 clones, and approximately 81% are seen once. The top ten clonotypes cover 2% to 2.5% of the sample.

In total, roughly 670 healthy bone marrow donors made up the cohort. Cohort members were all nominally healthy when sampled, although unrecorded immune exposures were likely present. The donor was CMV seronegative and was included in the group of around 320 seronegative cohort members. Each donor provided a peripheral blood sample, and peripheral blood mononuclear cells were used for TCR beta sequencing. The Qiagen DNeasy Blood Extraction Kit was used to extract genomic DNA from the blood cell samples. This TCR derives from a man younger than 35 in good health and CMV-seronegative. Sequenced material: PBMCs. The chain is encoded by TRBV5-1 joined to TRBJ1-6; 8 central nucleotides agree with TRBD1. CDR3 loop: CASSLTGQGGSPLHF. At the DNA level, the sequence is TGCGCCAGCAGCCTAACCGGACAGGGAGGATCACCCCTCCACTTT.